This T cell receptor (beta chain) was profiled in a study of molecular identifiers for immune sequencing clone quantification. The CDR3 runs 17 residues. CDR1 is LGHNA, CDR2 YSLEER, per germline. V lost 2 bases and J lost 1; bases outside the gene matches: 10. MiXCR, run by TCRdb on the PCR reads, gives a single entry per CDR3 protein. The repertoire includes around 25,000 distinct CDR3 sequences, 17% of them detected once, and approximately 1% sits in the top ten. This clonotype came up many times. Each library that profiled naive CD8 cells came from roughly 20,000 to 1,000,000 sorted cells with 10%, 30% or 50% RNA.

The clonotype originates from a human donor in good health. Some libraries in this study had Jurkat cell RNA spiked in. This chain connects TRBV4-3 to TRBJ1-1; TRBD1 matches 7 bases. The sample was naive CD8+ T cells from blood, with Jurkat cell RNA spiked in. Subset noted: FACS-sorted CD8+CD4-CCR7+CD45RA+ naive T cells. In DNA form, the CDR3 reads TGCGCCAGCAGCCAATTCCCTACGGGGACAGAGAACACTGAAGCTTTCTTT. As protein: CASSQFPTGTENTEAFF.